The rows below give T cell receptor beta chains drawn from one sample of a study of OX40 agonist ivuxolimab in advanced cancers. Repertoires were generated with immunoSEQ multiplex PCR, while TCRdb's copy carries only in-frame clones and drops some. The sample comprises fewer than 80,000 clones, over 60% of which are singletons, and 1.6% rests with the top ten. Specimen: CD4+ or CD8+ T cells sorted from blood, collected in a trial of the OX40 agonist ivuxolimab. These receptors all come from an adult with an advanced solid tumor such as melanoma, head and neck, liver or kidney cancer. The CDR3 runs from the conserved cysteine through the conserved F or W. The D gene is left open where the match is weak. Size is omitted from some rows. Given values are once, few, many or a class for expanded clones.

>TRBV6-5|TRBJ1-4|.|.
CASSYLGTGELFF
TGTGCCAGCAGCTACCTGGGGACGGGTGAACTGTTTTTT
>TRBV5-6|TRBJ2-6|.|TRBD1
CASSGTGRGANVLTF
TGTGCCAGCAGCGGGACAGGGCGTGGGGCCAACGTCCTGACTTTC
>TRBV30|TRBJ2-2|once|.
CAWNGEMNTGELFF
TGTGCCTGGAATGGCGAGATGAACACCGGGGAGCTGTTTTTT
>TRBV29-1|TRBJ1-1|.|.
CSASRQILNTEAFF
TGCAGCGCTAGCCGACAGATTCTGAACACTGAAGCTTTCTTT
>TRBV4-1|TRBJ2-7|.|TRBD2
CASSLSSGSYEQYF
TGCGCCAGCAGCCTGTCTAGCGGTTCCTACGAGCAGTACTTC
>TRBV6-1|TRBJ2-5|.|TRBD2
CASSRGGLGQETQYF
TGTGCCAGCAGCCGGGGGGGACTAGGCCAAGAGACCCAGTACTTC
>TRBV5-1|TRBJ1-2|.|.
CASSFNGPPGYTF
TGCGCCAGCAGCTTCAACGGCCCCCCGGGCTACACCTTC
>TRBV28|TRBJ1-3|.|.
CASSYQLAGNTIYF
TGTGCCAGCAGTTACCAGCTGGCTGGAAACACCATATATTTT
>TRBV6-1|TRBJ2-7|.|.
CASSPQGTVEQYF
TGTGCCAGCAGTCCCCAGGGGACTGTCGAGCAGTACTTC
>TRBV19|TRBJ2-5|.|.
CASSWGRQETQYF
TGTGCCAGTAGTTGGGGGCGCCAAGAGACCCAGTACTTC
>TRBV27|TRBJ2-3|.|TRBD2
CASSFGVATSGRSTDTQYF
TGTGCCAGCAGTTTCGGGGTAGCGACTAGCGGAAGAAGCACAGATACGCAGTATTTT
>TRBV5-1|TRBJ2-7|.|TRBD1
CASSAGQAQSSYEQYF
TGCGCCAGCAGCGCAGGACAGGCCCAGAGCTCCTACGAGCAGTACTTC
>TRBV19|TRBJ2-3|.|.
CASSIDLGLTDTQYF
TGTGCCAGTAGTATCGATTTAGGATTGACAGATACGCAGTATTTT
>TRBV6-6|TRBJ1-2|.|.
CASSLYRDAGYTF
TGTGCCAGCAGTCTGTACAGGGACGCTGGCTACACCTTC
>TRBV30|TRBJ2-1|.|.
CAWNRVRDTQFF
TGTGCCTGGAATAGGGTTCGGGATACTCAGTTCTTC
>TRBV7-9|TRBJ2-3|.|TRBD2
CASSGKRGASTDTQYF
TGTGCCAGCAGCGGAAAGCGGGGGGCTAGCACAGATACGCAGTATTTT
>TRBV6-6|TRBJ1-2|.|.
CASSPNYGYTF
TGTGCCAGCAGCCCGAACTATGGCTACACCTTC
>TRBV19|TRBJ1-1|.|.
CASIHRAPNTEAFF
TGTGCCAGTATCCACCGGGCACCGAACACTGAAGCTTTCTTT
>TRBV9|TRBJ2-5|.|TRBD2
CASSVAGAGAQETQYF
TGTGCCAGCAGCGTCGCAGGAGCGGGGGCTCAAGAGACCCAGTACTTC
>TRBV11-3|TRBJ2-1|.|TRBD2
CASSSSGSGSYNEQFF
TGTGCCAGCAGCTCTAGCGGGAGTGGATCCTACAATGAGCAGTTCTTC
>TRBV15|TRBJ1-4|.|.
CATSRDYVSPSANEKLFF
TGTGCCACCAGCAGAGATTATGTGTCCCCCTCAGCTAATGAAAAACTGTTTTTT
>TRBV7-2|TRBJ1-4|.|.
CASSLEGGDHEKLFF
TGTGCCAGCAGCTTAGAAGGCGGGGACCATGAAAAACTGTTTTTT
>TRBV29-1|TRBJ1-1|.|TRBD1
CSALPGQGHEAFF
TGCAGCGCCTTACCCGGACAGGGCCATGAAGCTTTCTTT
>TRBV25-1|TRBJ2-3|.|.
CASRVTDTQYF
TGTGCCAGCAGAGTCACAGATACGCAGTATTTT
>TRBV18|TRBJ2-2|.|TRBD2
CASSPRTSGGLTGELFF
TGTGCCAGCTCACCCCGGACTAGCGGGGGGCTCACCGGGGAGCTGTTTTTT
>TRBV19|TRBJ2-3|.|.
CASSDIQGGAQYF
TGTGCCAGTAGTGACATCCAGGGTGGTGCGCAGTATTTT
>TRBV28|TRBJ1-4|.|TRBD1
CASSPDRGRAEKLFF
TGTGCCAGCAGCCCAGACAGGGGGCGCGCTGAAAAACTGTTTTTT
>TRBV7-8|TRBJ2-1|.|.
CASSSTGGLYNEQFF
TGTGCCAGCAGCTCTACCGGGGGTTTGTACAATGAGCAGTTCTTC
>TRBV2|TRBJ1-2|.|.
CASSPGRDGYTF
TGTGCCAGCAGCCCCGGGAGAGATGGCTACACCTTC
>TRBV7-9|TRBJ1-1|.|.
CASSQQGNTEAFF
TGTGCCAGCAGCCAACAGGGAAACACTGAAGCTTTCTTT
>TRBV30|TRBJ2-5|.|.
CAWSVTAGGRTQYF
TGTGCCTGGAGTGTAACCGCGGGCGGTCGGACCCAGTACTTC
>TRBV11-3|TRBJ2-1|.|.
CASSPGQTISYNEQFF
TGTGCCAGCAGCCCCGGGCAGACCATCTCCTACAATGAGCAGTTCTTC
>TRBV9|TRBJ2-3|.|TRBD2
CASSLSGSGGSDTQYF
TGTGCCAGCAGCCTTTCAGGTAGCGGGGGGTCAGATACGCAGTATTTT
>TRBV30|TRBJ1-4|.|.
CAWNDGEKLFF
TGTGCCTGGAATGATGGTGAAAAACTGTTTTTT
>TRBV19|TRBJ2-7|few|.
CASSAPGREVYEQYF
TGTGCCAGTAGTGCCCCGGGACGGGAAGTCTACGAGCAGTACTTC
>TRBV27|TRBJ2-7|.|.
CASSLARALNCEQYF
TGTGCCAGCAGTTTGGCCCGGGCCCTAAACTGCGAGCAGTACTTC
>TRBV6-5|TRBJ2-1|.|.
CASSYTDEQFF
TGTGCCAGCAGTTATACCGATGAGCAGTTCTTC
>TRBV7-9|TRBJ2-2|.|.
CASSLSGRVAGELFF
TGTGCCAGCAGCTTAAGCGGCAGGGTGGCCGGGGAGCTGTTTTTT
>TRBV4-2|TRBJ2-5|once|TRBD2
CASSQERRGQETQYF
TGTGCCAGCAGCCAAGAAAGGCGGGGGCAAGAGACCCAGTACTTC
>TRBV5-4|TRBJ1-1|.|TRBD1
CASSGETGTGGRTEAFF
TGTGCCAGCAGCGGTGAAACCGGGACAGGGGGCAGGACTGAAGCTTTCTTT
>TRBV5-6|TRBJ2-5|.|.
CASSQDRRKGKTQYF
TGTGCCAGCAGCCAGGACCGGAGGAAAGGGAAGACCCAGTACTTC
>TRBV28|TRBJ2-1|.|TRBD1
CASSYPFRTGASSYNEQFF
TGTGCCAGCAGTTACCCGTTTAGGACAGGCGCGAGCTCCTACAATGAGCAGTTCTTC
>TRBV6-5|TRBJ2-7|.|TRBD1
CASRRDRESSYEQYF
TGTGCCAGCAGGCGGGACAGGGAAAGCTCCTACGAGCAGTACTTC
>TRBV5-8|TRBJ1-2|.|.
CASSLELGRTNYGYTF
TGTGCCAGCAGCTTGGAACTCGGCAGAACTAACTATGGCTACACCTTC
>TRBV5-1|TRBJ2-1|.|.
CASSETSRSTYNEQFF
TGCGCCAGCAGCGAAACTAGCCGTAGTACCTACAATGAGCAGTTCTTC
>TRBV18|TRBJ1-2|.|.
CASSPAGANYGYTF
TGTGCCAGCTCACCGGCCGGCGCTAACTATGGCTACACCTTC
>TRBV5-1|TRBJ1-1|.|.
CASSSQGPFPGTEAFF
TGCGCCAGCAGTAGTCAGGGCCCCTTTCCAGGCACTGAAGCTTTCTTT
>TRBV6-1|TRBJ2-7|.|TRBD1
CASSKDRGSTYEQYF
TGTGCCAGCAGCAAGGACAGGGGCTCAACCTACGAGCAGTACTTC
>TRBV19|TRBJ1-1|.|.
CASSILAGNTEAFF
TGTGCCAGTAGTATCTTAGCAGGGAACACTGAAGCTTTCTTT
>TRBV2|TRBJ2-2|.|.
CASTFLSNTGELFF
TGTGCCAGCACTTTCCTATCGAACACCGGGGAGCTGTTTTTT
>TRBV7-6|TRBJ2-7|.|.
CASSLAGPGLGEQYF
TGTGCCAGCAGCTTAGCAGGTCCGGGGTTGGGAGAGCAGTACTTC
>TRBV11-3|TRBJ2-1|.|.
CASSLDSFGYNEQFF
TGTGCCAGCAGCCTCGACAGTTTTGGGTACAATGAGCAGTTCTTC
>TRBV19|TRBJ2-1|once|TRBD2
CASRTSGGVEFF
TGTGCCAGTCGGACTAGCGGGGGGGTAGAGTTCTTC
>TRBV4-2|TRBJ2-1|.|.
CASTLERDASSYNEQFF
TGTGCCAGCACCCTGGAACGGGACGCTAGCTCCTACAATGAGCAGTTCTTC
>TRBV4-1|TRBJ1-1|few|TRBD1
CASSQVFSGGRGEAFF
TGCGCCAGCAGCCAAGTCTTCTCAGGGGGCCGGGGTGAAGCTTTCTTT